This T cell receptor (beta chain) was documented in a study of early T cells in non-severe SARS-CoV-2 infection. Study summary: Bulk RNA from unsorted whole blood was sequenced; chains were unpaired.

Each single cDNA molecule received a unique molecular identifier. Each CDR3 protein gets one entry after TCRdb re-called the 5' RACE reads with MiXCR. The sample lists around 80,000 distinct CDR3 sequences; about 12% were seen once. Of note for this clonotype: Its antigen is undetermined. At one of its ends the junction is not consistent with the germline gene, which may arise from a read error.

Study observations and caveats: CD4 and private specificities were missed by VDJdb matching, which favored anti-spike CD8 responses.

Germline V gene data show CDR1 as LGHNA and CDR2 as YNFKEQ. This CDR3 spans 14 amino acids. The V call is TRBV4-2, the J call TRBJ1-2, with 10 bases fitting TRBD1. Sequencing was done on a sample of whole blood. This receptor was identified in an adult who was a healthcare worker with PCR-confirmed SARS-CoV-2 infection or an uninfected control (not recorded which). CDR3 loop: CTSSQLDRGGGYTF. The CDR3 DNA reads TGTACCAGCAGCCAATTGGACAGGGGGGGCGGCTACACCTTC.